This is a list of T cell receptor beta chains from one sample in a study of Graves' ophthalmopathy and Graves' hyperthyroidism. TCRdb re-derived calls from the multiplex PCR reads in MiXCR, one entry per CDR3 protein. The table has under 250,000 distinct CDR3 sequences, about a fifth seen once; the top ten hold roughly 40%. The sample was peripheral blood. All receptors come from a woman aged 45 to 65 with Graves' ophthalmopathy. The CDR3 runs from the conserved cysteine through the conserved F or W. Each record gives: D gene, clone size, V gene, J gene, CDR3 protein, CDR3 DNA. A D gene is named only where the DNA matches it firmly. The size field is filled for only some rows; it gives once, few, many or a size class.

.	once	TRBV6-1	TRBJ1-2	CASSENHRNYGYTF	TGTGCCAGCAGTGAAAATCACAGAAACTATGGCTACACCTTC
TRBD2	many	TRBV6-2/TRBV6-3	TRBJ2-7	CAIRGLAGGYSSYEQYF	TGTGCCATCCGGGGGCTAGCGGGAGGTTACAGCTCCTACGAGCAGTACTTC
.	many	TRBV12-5	TRBJ2-5	CASGLLGTQETQYF	TGTGCTAGTGGTTTGCTCGGGACTCAAGAGACCCAGTACTTC
.	many	TRBV7-2	TRBJ2-5	CASSLRPQETQYF	TGTGCCAGCAGCTTACGTCCCCAAGAGACCCAGTACTTC
.	.	TRBV5-1	TRBJ2-5	CASSPVSSPQETQYF	TGCGCCAGCAGCCCCGTTTCTAGTCCCCAAGAGACCCAGTACTTC
.	many	TRBV20-1	TRBJ1-2	CSARRRSSYGYTF	TGCAGTGCTAGACGACGGTCCTCCTATGGCTACACCTTC
.	many	TRBV2	TRBJ2-5	CASSEAEGYGETQYF	TGTGCCAGCAGTGAAGCTGAGGGTTATGGAGAGACCCAGTACTTC
TRBD1	many	TRBV6-5	TRBJ2-7	CASNKGQGREQYF	TGTGCCAGCAACAAAGGACAGGGGCGCGAGCAGTACTTC
.	many	TRBV19	TRBJ1-6	CASTKGVSYNSPLHF	TGTGCCAGTACCAAAGGAGTCTCCTATAATTCACCCCTCCACTTT
.	many	TRBV6-1	TRBJ1-3	CASSGPTAGNTIYF	TGTGCCAGCTCAGGACCAACAGCCGGAAACACCATATATTTT
TRBD2	many	TRBV7-9	TRBJ2-5	CASRFSGGLETQYF	TGTGCCAGCAGGTTTAGCGGGGGCCTGGAGACCCAGTACTTC
TRBD2	many	TRBV12-3/TRBV12-4	TRBJ2-3	CASSPTRGRARDTQYF	TGTGCCAGCAGTCCTACTCGCGGGAGGGCCAGAGATACGCAGTATTTT
.	many	TRBV5-1	TRBJ2-3	CASSLVNPDTQYF	TGCGCCAGCAGCTTGGTCAACCCAGATACGCAGTATTTT
TRBD2	few	TRBV6-4	TRBJ2-2	CASSPYPSGRGGKNTGELSF	TGTGCCAGCAGTCCATATCCTAGCGGGAGGGGGGGGAAGAACACCGGGGAGCTGTCTTTT
TRBD1	.	TRBV6-5	TRBJ2-2	CASSYRDSRTGELFF	TGTGCCAGCAGTTACCGGGACAGTCGGACCGGGGAGCTGTTTTTT
.	many	TRBV20-1	TRBJ1-2	CSASRSGNYGYTF	TGCAGTGCCAGCCGATCGGGGAACTATGGCTACACCTTC
.	many	TRBV7-8	TRBJ1-5	CASSLVGASDQPQHF	TGTGCCAGCAGCTTAGTTGGGGCCAGCGATCAGCCCCAGCATTTT
TRBD1	many	TRBV6-1	TRBJ2-4	CASRPQGRAKNIQYF	TGTGCCAGCAGACCACAGGGGCGGGCCAAAAACATTCAGTACTTC